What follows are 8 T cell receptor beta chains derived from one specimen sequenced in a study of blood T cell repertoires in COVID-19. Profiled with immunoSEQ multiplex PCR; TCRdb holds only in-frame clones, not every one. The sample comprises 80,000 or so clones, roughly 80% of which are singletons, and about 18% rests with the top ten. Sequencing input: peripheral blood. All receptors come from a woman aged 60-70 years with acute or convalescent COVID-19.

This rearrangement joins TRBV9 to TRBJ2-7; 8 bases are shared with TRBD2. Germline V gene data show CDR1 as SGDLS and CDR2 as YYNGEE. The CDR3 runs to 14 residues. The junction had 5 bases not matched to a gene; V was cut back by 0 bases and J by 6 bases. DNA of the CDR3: TGTGCCAGCAGCGTAGCGGGGGGGCCGAGCGAGCAGTACTTC. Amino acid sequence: CASSVAGGPSEQYF.

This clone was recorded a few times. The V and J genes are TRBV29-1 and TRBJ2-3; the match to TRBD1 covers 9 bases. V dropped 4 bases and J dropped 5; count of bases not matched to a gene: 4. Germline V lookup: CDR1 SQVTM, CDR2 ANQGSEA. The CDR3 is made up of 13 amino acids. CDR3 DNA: TGCAGCGTTGGGTGGACAGGGGAAGATACGCAGTATTTT. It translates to CSVGWTGEDTQYF.

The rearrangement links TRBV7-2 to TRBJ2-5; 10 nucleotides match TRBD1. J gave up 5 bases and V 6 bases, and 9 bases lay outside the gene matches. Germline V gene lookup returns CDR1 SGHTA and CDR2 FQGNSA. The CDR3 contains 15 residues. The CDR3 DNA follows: TGTGCCAGCAGGACAGGGGGCAGGGGGGTTGAGACCCAGTACTTC. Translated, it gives CASRTGGRGVETQYF.

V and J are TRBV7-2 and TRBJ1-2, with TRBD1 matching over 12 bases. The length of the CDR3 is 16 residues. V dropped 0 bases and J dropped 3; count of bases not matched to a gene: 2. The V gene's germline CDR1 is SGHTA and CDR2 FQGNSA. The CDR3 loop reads CASSLAGTGGDYGYTF. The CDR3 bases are TGTGCCAGCAGCTTAGCGGGGACAGGGGGCGACTATGGCTACACCTTC. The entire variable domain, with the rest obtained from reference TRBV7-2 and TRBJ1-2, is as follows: GAGVSQSPSNKVTEKGKDVELRCDPISGHTALYWYRQSLGQGLEFLIYFQGNSAPDKSGLPSDRFSAERTGGSVSTLTIQRTQQEDSAVYLCASSLAGTGGDYGYTFGSGTRLTVV.

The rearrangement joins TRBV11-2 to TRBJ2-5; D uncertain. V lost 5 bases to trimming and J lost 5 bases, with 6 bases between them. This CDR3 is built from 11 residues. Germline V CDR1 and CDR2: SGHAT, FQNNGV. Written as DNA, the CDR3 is TGTGCCAGCAGCGTATCGGAGACCCAGTACTTC. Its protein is CASSVSETQYF.

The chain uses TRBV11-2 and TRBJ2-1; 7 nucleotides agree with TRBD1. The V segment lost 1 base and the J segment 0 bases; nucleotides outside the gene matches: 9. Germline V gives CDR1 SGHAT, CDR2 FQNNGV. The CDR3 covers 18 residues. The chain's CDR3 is CASSLVVRDSSSYNEQFF. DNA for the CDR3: TGTGCCAGCAGCTTAGTAGTACGGGACAGCAGCTCCTACAATGAGCAGTTCTTC.

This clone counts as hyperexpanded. The CDR3 region is CASSYSTPDEKLFF. CDR3 DNA sequence: TGTGCCAGCAGTTACTCGACTCCGGATGAAAAACTGTTTTTT. The chain couples TRBV6-2 or TRBV6-3 to TRBJ1-4; no clear D. Germline-derived CDR1 and CDR2 are MNHEY and SVGEGT. This CDR3 has 14 residues. Trimming shortened V by 0 bases and J by 6 bases, and 8 bases separated the two germline ends.

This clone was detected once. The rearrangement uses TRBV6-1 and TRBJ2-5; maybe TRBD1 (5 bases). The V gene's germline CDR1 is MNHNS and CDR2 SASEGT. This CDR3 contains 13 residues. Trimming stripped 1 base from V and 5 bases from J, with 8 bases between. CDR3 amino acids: CASSEEQDETQYF. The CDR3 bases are TGTGCCAGCAGTGAAGAACAGGATGAGACCCAGTACTTC.